The 18 T cell receptor beta chains below come from one sample, sequenced in a study of CD8+CD57+ T cells in acquired aplastic anemia. Patients selected for sequencing had displayed CD8+CD57+ cell expansion by flow cytometry. The TCR beta profiling, which covered VDJ combination and CDR3 sequence, was carried out using genomic DNA as the template. In TCRdb, the reads were re-called with MiXCR into one record per CDR3 protein. The data show approximately 180,000 distinct CDR3 sequences, more than 45% seen once. The sample comprised sorted CD4+, CD8+, or CD8+CD57+ T cells (not recorded which) from PBMCs. The receptors derive from a human donor with aplastic anemia.

J is TRBJ2-7 and V is TRBV2; D is possibly TRBD2 (5 bases). Germline V gene lookup returns CDR1 SNHLY and CDR2 FYNNEI. CDR3 length: 12 residues. The germline V and J ends were trimmed by 3 bases and 10 bases, with 13 bases remaining between them. Here the CDR3 reads CASSDSLGSQYF. The CDR3 nucleotides read TGTGCCAGCAGTGATAGCCTAGGGAGCCAGTACTTC. Supplemented by reference TRBV2 and TRBJ2-7, the full variable domain reads EPEVTQTPSHQVTQMGQEVILRCVPISNHLYFYWYRQILGQKVEFLVSFYNNEISEKSEIFDDQFSVERPDGSNFTLKIRSTKLEDSAMYFCASSDSLGSQYFGPGTRLTVT.

Ten or more counts support this clonotype. The V call is TRBV5-5, the J call TRBJ1-4; 10 positions match TRBD1. Germline V gene sequence: CDR1 SGHKS, CDR2 YYEKEE (reference sequence). CDR3 length equals 16 residues. The junction had 6 bases not matched to a gene; V was cut back by 0 bases and J by 7 bases. The CDR3 spells CASSLGRTGGGEKLFF. CDR3 DNA: TGTGCCAGCAGCTTGGGGAGGACAGGGGGAGGTGAAAAACTGTTTTTT.

Many counts were recorded for this clonotype. V gene TRBV5-1 combines with J gene TRBJ2-3; 8 nucleotides agree with TRBD2. The trim removed 1 base at V and 4 bases at J, leaving 5 bases unmatched. This CDR3 contains 15 residues. Germline V lookup: CDR1 SGHRS, CDR2 YFSETQ. CDR3 protein: CASSLTSGKADTQYF. The CDR3 DNA reads as TGCGCCAGCAGCTTGACTAGCGGAAAAGCAGATACGCAGTATTTT. The full variable domain, in which reference TRBV5-1 and TRBJ2-3 provide the parts outside the CDR3, is KAGVTQTPRYLIKTRGQQVTLSCSPISGHRSVSWYQQTPGQGLQFLFEYFSETQRNKGNFPGRFSGRQFSNSRSEMNVSTLELGDSALYLCASSLTSGKADTQYFGPGTRLTVL.

This sequence joins TRBV20-1 and TRBJ1-6; D unclear. V lost 3 bases and J 6 bases, leaving 9 bases between the germline ends. The CDR3 spans 13 residues. The germline CDR1 and CDR2 sequences are DFQATT and SNEGSKA (reference sequence). The CDR3, as DNA: TGCAGTGCTAGTTCGGGAATTAATTCACCCCTCCACTTT. Amino acid sequence: CSASSGINSPLHF.

This clonotype was recorded many times. The chain uses TRBV5-1 and TRBJ2-1; D might be TRBD2 (6 bases). CDR1 and CDR2 from the germline V gene are SGHRS and YFSETQ. This CDR3 region has 16 residues. V lost 0 bases to trimming and J lost 7 bases, with 17 bases between them. The DNA of the CDR3 is TGCGCCAGCAGCTTGGCCGGGACTCGGACTCTTAATGAGCAGTTCTTC. Protein: CASSLAGTRTLNEQFF.

This clonotype has a single count. This rearrangement joins TRBV10-3 to TRBJ1-5, with 7 bases matching TRBD1. V dropped 6 bases and J dropped 3; count of bases not matched to a gene: 2. The CDR3 is 13 amino acids. Germline V gene lookup returns CDR1 ENHRY and CDR2 SYGVKD. Written as DNA, the CDR3 is TGTGCCATCAGACAGGGGCTCAATCAGCCCCAGCATTTT. Encoded protein: CAIRQGLNQPQHF.

This chain links TRBV10-2 with TRBJ1-4; D not resolved. The germline CDR1 and CDR2 sequences are WSHSY and SAAADI. There are 11 residues in the CDR3. V shed 6 bases and J shed 8 bases, with 7 bases lying between them. The CDR3 reads CASSETEKLFF. Written as DNA, the CDR3 is TGCGCCAGCAGCGAGACAGAAAAACTGTTTTTT.

The chain employs TRBV10-3 and TRBJ1-5, with TRBD1 matching over 11 bases. Germline V gives CDR1 ENHRY, CDR2 SYGVKD. V dropped 10 bases and J dropped 0; count of bases not matched to a gene: 2. This CDR3 comprises 14 residues. The CDR3 spells CATGQGASNQPQHF. The CDR3, as DNA: TGTGCCACCGGACAGGGGGCTAGCAATCAGCCCCAGCATTTT.

This chain connects TRBV18 to TRBJ2-5; tentatively, D is TRBD2 (5 bases). V lost 3 bases and J lost 5, with 13 bases in between. Germline V CDR1 and CDR2: KGHSH, LQKENI. This CDR3 region has 14 residues. The chain's CDR3 is CASSPRDSRETQYF. The CDR3 bases are TGTGCCAGCTCACCCCGGGATAGTCGGGAGACCCAGTACTTC.

This clonotype appeared many times. The chain employs TRBV9 and TRBJ2-5, with D perhaps matching TRBD1 (5 bases). Germline assignment: CDR1 SGDLS and CDR2 YYNGEE. Deletions cut 1 base from V and 5 bases from J, with 9 bases between. The CDR3 sequence is 13 residues long. The CDR3 DNA is TGTGCCAGCAGCGTATTAGCAGGGGAGACCCAGTACTTC. This encodes CASSVLAGETQYF.

The V and J genes are TRBV4-1 and TRBJ1-1; the D gene is possibly TRBD1 (6 bases). CDR1 is MGHRA, CDR2 YSYEKL, per germline. V lost 3 bases and J 7 bases, leaving 18 bases between the germline ends. The CDR3 spans 15 residues. For the CDR3, the DNA is TGCGCCAGCAGCCATCTTCCGGTGGGGGCGGGTGAAGCTTTCTTT. Protein product: CASSHLPVGAGEAFF.

The V call is TRBV5-1, the J call TRBJ1-1, with D tentatively TRBD1 (6 bases). The V gene's germline CDR1 is SGHRS and CDR2 YFSETQ. Trimming cost V 5 bases and J 2 bases, with 13 bases left between them. The CDR3 is 14 amino acids. CDR3 loop: CASRQGHINTEAFF. The CDR3 region has the DNA TGCGCCAGCAGACAGGGACATATTAACACTGAAGCTTTCTTT.

The CDR3 nucleotides read TGCGCCAGCAGCCGGGAGACAGATAGCTACACCTTC. It translates to CASSRETDSYTF. V and J are TRBV5-1 and TRBJ1-2; possible D gene TRBD1, 5 bases. V shed 4 bases and J shed 9 bases, with 13 bases lying between them. CDR3 length: 12 amino acids. Germline V gives CDR1 SGHRS, CDR2 YFSETQ.

J is TRBJ2-1 and V is TRBV4-1; 13 nucleotides agree with TRBD2. The CDR3 has 17 residues. Germline CDR1 reads MGHRA; CDR2 reads YSYEKL. Trimming at V came to 1 base and at J to 5 bases, leaving 5 bases not matched to a gene. The CDR3 is CASSQGRTSGRDNEQFF. The DNA for the CDR3 is TGCGCCAGCAGCCAAGGCCGTACTAGCGGGAGGGACAATGAGCAGTTCTTC.

This clonotype was recorded many times. This rearrangement joins TRBV4-2 to TRBJ2-7; D possibly corresponds to TRBD1 (5 bases). The CDR3 is 15 residues long. V gave up 0 bases and J gave up 6 bases, with 15 bases separating them. The V gene's germline CDR1 is LGHNA and CDR2 YNFKEQ. The CDR3 DNA follows: TGTGCCAGCAGCCAAGATCCACAGGCCTCGGGCGAGCAGTACTTC. Amino acids: CASSQDPQASGEQYF.

V is TRBV10-3 and J is TRBJ2-4; a possible D gene is TRBD2 (5 bases). The CDR3 covers 17 residues. V lost 7 bases and J lost 0, with 19 bases in between. Germline CDR1 is ENHRY and CDR2 is SYGVKD. CDR3 sequence (DNA): TGTGCCATCAACCTTGACTCGGAGGACCTAGCCAAAAACATTCAGTACTTC. Translated, it gives CAINLDSEDLAKNIQYF.

Regarding this clonotype: A read error may produce the germline difference seen at one junction end. The chain has TRBV7-9 and TRBJ2-7; 7 bases fit TRBD2. Germline V gene lookup returns CDR1 SEHNR and CDR2 FQNEAQ (reference sequence). The CDR3 runs 14 residues. The CDR3 sequence is CASSPTGGSPERYF. The DNA of the CDR3 is TGTGCCAGCAGCCCCACCGGCGGGAGCCCCGAGCGGTACTTC. Full variable domain (rest looked up from reference TRBV7-9 and TRBJ2-7): DTGVSQNPRHKITKRGQNVTFRCDPISEHNRLYWYRQTLGQGPEFLTYFQNEAQLEKSRLLSDRFSAERPKGSFSTLEIQRTEQGDSAMYLCASSPTGGSPERYFGPGTRLTVT.

This clonotype was counted a few times. The chain is built from TRBV19 and TRBJ1-1, with D tentatively TRBD1 (6 bases). There are 14 residues in the CDR3. Between the trimmed V and J ends, which lost 4 bases and 1 base, there was a span of 10 bases. Germline V gene data show CDR1 as LNHDA and CDR2 as SQIVND (reference sequence). The CDR3 coding sequence is TGTGCCAGTAGTACAATGGGGGCGAACACTGAAGCTTTCTTT. This codes for CASSTMGANTEAFF.